This note documents a single T cell receptor (beta chain) sequence. The antigen remains unidentified. This specimen belongs to a study of T cell responses to AZD1222 COVID-19 vaccine. The study's findings and limits: Repertoire sampling occurred only after the peak T cell response.

Germline loops: CDR1 LNHDA, CDR2 SQIVND (reference sequence). The CDR3 has 17 amino acids. Between the trimmed V and J ends, which lost 6 bases and 4 bases, there was a span of 23 bases. TCRdb's table, derived via immunoSEQ multiplex PCR, lists solely in-frame clones and lacks some. The repertoire includes under 150,000 clones, around nine tenths of them detected once, and about 1.5% sits in the top ten. This material consisted of peripheral blood, taken on day 0 of AZD1222 vaccination. This chain uses TRBV19 with TRBJ2-3; D may be TRBD2 (6 bases). The receptor was isolated from an adult in good health. CDR3 loop: CASSSLLGEVAPDTQYF. The CDR3 coding sequence is TGTGCCAGTAGCAGCCTTCTGGGGGAGGTCGCCCCAGATACGCAGTATTTT.